This T cell receptor (beta chain) was profiled in a study of blood T cell repertoires in COVID-19. As for the study in general: T cells, B-cell-depleted T cells, or PBMCs provided the cDNA or gDNA that served as material.

TCRdb's table, derived via immunoSEQ multiplex PCR, lists solely in-frame clones and lacks some. The sample carries under 150,000 clones, approximately 80% recorded once. Germline V gene sequence: CDR1 KGHSH, CDR2 LQKENI. This CDR3 comprises 14 residues. The V gene lost 5 bases and the J gene lost 7 bases, with 12 bases spanning the gap. This chain connects TRBV18 to TRBJ1-6; D is unresolved. The sequence came from a woman aged 35 to 49 with active or convalescent COVID-19. The source material was peripheral blood. The DNA of the CDR3 is TGTGCCAGCTCAGGCCGAAGTAAGAATTCACCCCTCCACTTT. This sequence encodes CASSGRSKNSPLHF.